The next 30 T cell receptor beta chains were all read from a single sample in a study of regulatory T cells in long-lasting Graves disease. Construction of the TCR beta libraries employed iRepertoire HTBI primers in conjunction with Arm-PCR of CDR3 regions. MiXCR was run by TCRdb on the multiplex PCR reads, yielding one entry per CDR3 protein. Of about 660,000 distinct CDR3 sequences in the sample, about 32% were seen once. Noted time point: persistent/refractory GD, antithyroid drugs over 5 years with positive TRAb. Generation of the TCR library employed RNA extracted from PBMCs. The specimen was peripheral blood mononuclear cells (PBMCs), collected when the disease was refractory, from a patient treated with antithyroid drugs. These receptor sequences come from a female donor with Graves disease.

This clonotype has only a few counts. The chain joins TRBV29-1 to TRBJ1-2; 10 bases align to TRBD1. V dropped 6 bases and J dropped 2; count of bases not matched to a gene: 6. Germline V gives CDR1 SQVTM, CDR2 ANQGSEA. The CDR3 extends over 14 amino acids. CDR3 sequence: CSVRPGQGNYGYTF. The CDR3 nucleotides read TGCAGCGTGAGACCGGGACAGGGGAACTATGGCTACACCTTC.

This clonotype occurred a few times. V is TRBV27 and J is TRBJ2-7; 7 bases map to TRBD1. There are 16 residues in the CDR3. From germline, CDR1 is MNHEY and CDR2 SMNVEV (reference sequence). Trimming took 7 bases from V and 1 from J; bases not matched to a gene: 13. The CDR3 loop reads CASTPLTGATSYEQYF. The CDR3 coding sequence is TGTGCCAGCACCCCTTTAACAGGGGCAACTTCCTACGAGCAGTACTTC.

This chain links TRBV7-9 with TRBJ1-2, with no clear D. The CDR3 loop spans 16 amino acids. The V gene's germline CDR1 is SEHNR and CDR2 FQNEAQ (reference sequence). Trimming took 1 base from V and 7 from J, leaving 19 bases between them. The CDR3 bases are TGTGCCAGCAGCTTAGTATCGTCCGGAAAAACGGGTGGCTACACCTTC. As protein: CASSLVSSGKTGGYTF.

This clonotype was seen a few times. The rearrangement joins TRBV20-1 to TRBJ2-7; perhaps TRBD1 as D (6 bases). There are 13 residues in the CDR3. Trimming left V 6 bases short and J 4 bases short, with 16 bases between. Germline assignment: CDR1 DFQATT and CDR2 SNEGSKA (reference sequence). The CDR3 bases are TGCAGTGCGTTTACCGGGACAAAATACGAGCAGTACTTC. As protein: CSAFTGTKYEQYF.

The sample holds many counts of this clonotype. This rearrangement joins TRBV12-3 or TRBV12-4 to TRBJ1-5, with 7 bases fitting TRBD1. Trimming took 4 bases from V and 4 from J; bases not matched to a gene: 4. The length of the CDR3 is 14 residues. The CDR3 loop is CASSSRQGNQPQHF. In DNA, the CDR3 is TGTGCCAGCAGTTCCCGACAGGGAAATCAGCCCCAGCATTTT.

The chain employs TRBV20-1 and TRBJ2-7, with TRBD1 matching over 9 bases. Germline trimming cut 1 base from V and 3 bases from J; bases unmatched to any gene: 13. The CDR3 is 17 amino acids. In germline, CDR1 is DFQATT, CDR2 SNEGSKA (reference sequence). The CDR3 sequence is CSARGRFTGQGVYEQYF. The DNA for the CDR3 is TGCAGTGCTAGAGGACGCTTTACGGGACAGGGCGTCTACGAGCAGTACTTC.

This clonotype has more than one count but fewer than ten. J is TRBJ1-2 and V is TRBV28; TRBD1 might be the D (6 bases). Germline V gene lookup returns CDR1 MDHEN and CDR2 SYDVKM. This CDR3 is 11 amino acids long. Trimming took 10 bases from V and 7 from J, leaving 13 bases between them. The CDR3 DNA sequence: TGTGCCACCGCAGGGGCCTCTGGCTACACCTTC. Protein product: CATAGASGYTF.

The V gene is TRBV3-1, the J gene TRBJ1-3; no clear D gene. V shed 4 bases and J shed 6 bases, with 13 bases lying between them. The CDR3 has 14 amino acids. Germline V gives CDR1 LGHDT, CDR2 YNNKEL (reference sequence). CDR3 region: CASSPTPLENTIYF. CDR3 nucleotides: TGTGCCAGCAGCCCAACCCCTCTTGAAAACACCATATATTTT.

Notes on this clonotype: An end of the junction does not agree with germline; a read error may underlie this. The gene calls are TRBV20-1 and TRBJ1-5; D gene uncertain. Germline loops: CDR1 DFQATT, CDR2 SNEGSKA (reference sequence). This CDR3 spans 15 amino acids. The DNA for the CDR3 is TGCAGTGCTAGTGTGGGAGAAGTGAGCAATCAGCGCCAGCATTTT. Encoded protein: CSASVGEVSNQRQHF.

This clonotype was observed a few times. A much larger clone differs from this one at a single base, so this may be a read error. This CDR3 reads CASSFGGASNQPQHF. In DNA, the CDR3 is TGTGCCAGCAGTTTCGGGGGCGCGAGCAATCAGCCCCAGCATTTT. This rearrangement joins TRBV12-3 or TRBV12-4 to TRBJ1-5; TRBD1 is a possible D gene (6 bases). There are 15 residues in the CDR3. V was clipped by 3 bases and J by 1 base, with 10 bases between them.

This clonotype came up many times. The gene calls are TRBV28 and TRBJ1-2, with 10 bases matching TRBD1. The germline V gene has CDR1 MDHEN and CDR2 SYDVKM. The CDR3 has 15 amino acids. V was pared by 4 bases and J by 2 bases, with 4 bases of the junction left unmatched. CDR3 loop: CASSSGTGANYGYTF. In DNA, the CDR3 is TGTGCCAGCAGTTCAGGGACAGGGGCCAACTATGGCTACACCTTC.

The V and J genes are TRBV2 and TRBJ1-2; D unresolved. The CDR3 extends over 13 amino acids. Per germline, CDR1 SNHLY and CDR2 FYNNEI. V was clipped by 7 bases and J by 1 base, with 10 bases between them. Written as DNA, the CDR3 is TGTGCCAGCAATCCGAAGGGTAACTATGGCTACACCTTC. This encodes CASNPKGNYGYTF.

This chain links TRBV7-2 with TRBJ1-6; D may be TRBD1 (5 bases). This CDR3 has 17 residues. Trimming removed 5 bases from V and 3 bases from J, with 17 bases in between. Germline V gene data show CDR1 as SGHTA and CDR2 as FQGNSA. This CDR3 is CASSQRPGEIYNSPLHF. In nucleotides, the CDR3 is TGTGCCAGCAGCCAAAGGCCGGGGGAAATCTATAATTCACCCCTCCACTTT.

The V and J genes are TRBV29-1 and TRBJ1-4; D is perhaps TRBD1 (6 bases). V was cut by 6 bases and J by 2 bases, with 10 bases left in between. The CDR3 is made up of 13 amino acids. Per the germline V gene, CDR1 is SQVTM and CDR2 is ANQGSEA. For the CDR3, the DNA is TGCAGCGTAAGGGGGGCGACTAATGAAAAACTGTTTTTT. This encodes CSVRGATNEKLFF.

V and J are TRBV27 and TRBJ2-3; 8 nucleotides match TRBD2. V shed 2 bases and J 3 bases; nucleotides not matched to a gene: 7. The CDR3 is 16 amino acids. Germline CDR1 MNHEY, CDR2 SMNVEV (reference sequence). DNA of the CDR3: TGTGCCAGCAGTTTAGGAGTAGCGGGAAGTACAGATACGCAGTATTTT. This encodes CASSLGVAGSTDTQYF.

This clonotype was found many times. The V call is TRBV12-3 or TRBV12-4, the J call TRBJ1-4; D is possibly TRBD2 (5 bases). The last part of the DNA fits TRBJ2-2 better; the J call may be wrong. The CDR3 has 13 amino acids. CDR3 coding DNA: TGTGCCAGCAGTTTAGAAGGCGGACTGGAGCTGTTTTTT. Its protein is CASSLEGGLELFF.

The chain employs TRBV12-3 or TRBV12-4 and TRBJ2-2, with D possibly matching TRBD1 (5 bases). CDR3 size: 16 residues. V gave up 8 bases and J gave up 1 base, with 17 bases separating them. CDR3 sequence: CASGASLSRNTGELFF. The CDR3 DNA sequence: TGTGCCAGCGGGGCCAGCCTATCGAGGAACACCGGGGAGCTGTTTTTT.

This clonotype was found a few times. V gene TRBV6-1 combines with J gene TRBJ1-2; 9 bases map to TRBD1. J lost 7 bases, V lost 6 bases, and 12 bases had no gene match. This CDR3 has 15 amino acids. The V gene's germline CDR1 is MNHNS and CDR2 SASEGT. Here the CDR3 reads CASRYTQGQGFGYTF. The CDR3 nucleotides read TGTGCCAGCAGATACACCCAAGGACAGGGGTTTGGCTACACCTTC.

The CDR3 spells CASSYSAGLSGNTIYF. In nucleotides, the CDR3 is TGTGCCAGCAGTTACTCGGCAGGTCTGAGTGGAAACACCATATATTTT. This chain uses TRBV6-5 with TRBJ1-3; D not resolved. Trimming took off 0 bases at V and 3 bases at J, with 12 bases between the two ends. CDR3 length equals 16 residues. Germline V CDR1 and CDR2: MNHEY, SVGAGI.

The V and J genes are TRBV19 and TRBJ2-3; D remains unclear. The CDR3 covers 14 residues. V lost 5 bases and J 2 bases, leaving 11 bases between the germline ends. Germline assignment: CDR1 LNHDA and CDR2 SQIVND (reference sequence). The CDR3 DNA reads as TGTGCCAGTAGTTTGTCTCATATCACAGATACGCAGTATTTT. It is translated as CASSLSHITDTQYF.

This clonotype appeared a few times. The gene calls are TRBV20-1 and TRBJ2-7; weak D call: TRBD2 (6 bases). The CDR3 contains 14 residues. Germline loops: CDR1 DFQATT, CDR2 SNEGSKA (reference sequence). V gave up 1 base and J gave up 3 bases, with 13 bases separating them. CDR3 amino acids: CSARARESRYEQYF. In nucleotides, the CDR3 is TGCAGTGCTAGAGCCCGGGAGTCGCGCTACGAGCAGTACTTC.

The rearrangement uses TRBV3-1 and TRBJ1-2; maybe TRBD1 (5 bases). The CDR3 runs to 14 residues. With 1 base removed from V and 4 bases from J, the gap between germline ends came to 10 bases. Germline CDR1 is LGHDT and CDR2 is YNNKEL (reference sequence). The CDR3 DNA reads TGTGCCAGCAGCCAAGGCGAAAGGGGCTATGGCTACACCTTC. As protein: CASSQGERGYGYTF.

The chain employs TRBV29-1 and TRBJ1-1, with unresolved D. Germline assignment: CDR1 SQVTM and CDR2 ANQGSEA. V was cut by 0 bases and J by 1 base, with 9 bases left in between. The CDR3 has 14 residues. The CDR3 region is CSVEDRPTNTEAFF. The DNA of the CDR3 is TGCAGCGTTGAAGATCGGCCGACGAACACTGAAGCTTTCTTT.

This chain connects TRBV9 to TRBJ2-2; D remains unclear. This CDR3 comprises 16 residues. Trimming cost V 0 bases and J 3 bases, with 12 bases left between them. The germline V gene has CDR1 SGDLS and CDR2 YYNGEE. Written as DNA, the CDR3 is TGTGCCAGCAGCGTAGAAGGAGCGACTTACACCGGGGAGCTGTTTTTT. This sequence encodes CASSVEGATYTGELFF.

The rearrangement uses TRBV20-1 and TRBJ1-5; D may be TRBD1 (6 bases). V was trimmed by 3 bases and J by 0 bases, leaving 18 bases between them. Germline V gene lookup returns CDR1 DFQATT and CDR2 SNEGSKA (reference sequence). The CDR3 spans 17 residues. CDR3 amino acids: CSARPHLQGRSNQPQHF. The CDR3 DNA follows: TGCAGTGCTAGGCCCCACCTTCAGGGGCGTAGCAATCAGCCCCAGCATTTT.

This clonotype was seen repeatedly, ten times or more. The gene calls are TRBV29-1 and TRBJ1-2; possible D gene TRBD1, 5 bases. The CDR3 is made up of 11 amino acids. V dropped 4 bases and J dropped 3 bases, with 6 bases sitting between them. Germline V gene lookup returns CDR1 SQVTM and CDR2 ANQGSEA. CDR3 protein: CSVVGDYGYTF. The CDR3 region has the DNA TGCAGCGTTGTGGGGGACTATGGCTACACCTTC.

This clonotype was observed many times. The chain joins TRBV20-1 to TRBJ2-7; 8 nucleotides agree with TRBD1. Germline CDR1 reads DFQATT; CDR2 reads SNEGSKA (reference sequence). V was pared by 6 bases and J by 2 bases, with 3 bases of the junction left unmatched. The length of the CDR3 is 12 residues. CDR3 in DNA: TGCAGTGCCCCGGGACAGGCCTACGAGCAGTACTTC. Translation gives CSAPGQAYEQYF.

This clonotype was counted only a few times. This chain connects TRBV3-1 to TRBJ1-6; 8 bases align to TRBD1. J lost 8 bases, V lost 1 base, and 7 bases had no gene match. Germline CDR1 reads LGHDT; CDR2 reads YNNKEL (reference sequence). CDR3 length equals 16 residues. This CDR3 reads CASSQGRTTGDSPLHF. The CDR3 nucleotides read TGTGCCAGCAGCCAAGGGAGGACGACAGGGGATTCACCCCTCCACTTT.

This chain's CDR3 is CASSVRQGAVNQPQHF. CDR3 nucleotides: TGTGCCAGTAGTGTCAGACAGGGGGCCGTCAATCAGCCCCAGCATTTT. The chain uses TRBV19 and TRBJ1-5, with 10 bases lining up with TRBD1. Per the germline V gene, CDR1 is LNHDA and CDR2 is SQIVND (reference sequence). The CDR3 consists of 16 residues. After removal of 5 bases from V and 3 bases from J, the junction contained 7 bases not matched to a gene.

The CDR3 region has the DNA TGCGCCAGCAGCTTCCAATCTACAGGAATTACCGGGGAGCTGTTTTTT. Translating gives CASSFQSTGITGELFF. The chain employs TRBV5-1 and TRBJ2-2; a possible D gene is TRBD1 (5 bases). Germline lookup yields CDR1 SGHRS and CDR2 YFSETQ. The germline V and J ends were trimmed by 2 bases and 5 bases, with 16 bases remaining between them. The CDR3 has 16 residues. Based on the CDR3 plus reference TRBV5-1 and TRBJ2-2, the full variable domain is KAGVTQTPRYLIKTRGQQVTLSCSPISGHRSVSWYQQTPGQGLQFLFEYFSETQRNKGNFPGRFSGRQFSNSRSEMNVSTLELGDSALYLCASSFQSTGITGELFFGEGSRLTVL.